The rows below give T cell receptor beta chains drawn from one sample of a study of T-cell memory formation after mild COVID-19. TCRdb redid the calling of the 5' RACE reads with MiXCR, one entry per CDR3 protein. The table has 200,000 to 250,000 distinct CDR3 sequences, about 10% seen once. The specimen was PBMCs or a T cell subset sorted from them (not recorded which). The receptors were gathered from a man between 18 and 35 years old who had mild COVID-19 (a few samples of this study predate the infection). Cell type and time point are not known. Both conserved end residues are part of each CDR3. The D gene is left open where the match is weak. Not every row has a clone size; where given, it reads once, few, many or a size class.

CDR3 DNA	CDR3 protein	V gene	J gene	D gene	clone size	CDR3 length
TGTGCCAGCAGCTTGGCCGGGACTCACTACGAGCAGTACTTC	CASSLAGTHYEQYF	TRBV5-4	TRBJ2-7	.	.	14
TGTGCCAGCAGCTTACAGGGGGCGCACACCGGGGAGCTGTTTTTT	CASSLQGAHTGELFF	TRBV7-2	TRBJ2-2	TRBD1	few	15
TGCGCCAGCAGCGTACAGGGTCCCGGGGCCACTGGGGCCAACGTCCTGACTTTC	CASSVQGPGATGANVLTF	TRBV5-1	TRBJ2-6	.	.	18
TGTGCCAGCAGCTCCGGACAGGGAGGCACAGATACGCAGTATTTT	CASSSGQGGTDTQYF	TRBV5-1	TRBJ2-3	TRBD1	many	15
TGTGCCAGCAGCTTGGGGACAGGGGTGGGAGAGCAGTACTTC	CASSLGTGVGEQYF	TRBV5-6	TRBJ2-7	TRBD1	.	14
TGTGCCAGCTCACACACCCGGGATACGCAGTATTTT	CASSHTRDTQYF	TRBV18	TRBJ2-3	.	.	12
TGCGCCAGCAGCTCCCAGGGCCCCCAAGAGACCCAGTACTTC	CASSSQGPQETQYF	TRBV5-1	TRBJ2-5	.	few	14
TGCGCCAGCAGCCAGATCGCCAGGGCAACTAATGAAAAACTGTTTTTT	CASSQIARATNEKLFF	TRBV4-3	TRBJ1-4	.	.	16
TGTGCCAGCAGCTTCCGGGGCGGGCAGTTCTTC	CASSFRGGQFF	TRBV7-2	TRBJ2-1	.	.	11
TGCAGTGCTAGAGTCGGCGGGGGGGCAGATACGCAGTATTTT	CSARVGGGADTQYF	TRBV20-1	TRBJ2-3	TRBD2	many	14
TGTGCCAGGGACGGGACGGGAAACACCGGGGAGCTGTTTTTT	CARDGTGNTGELFF	TRBV21-1	TRBJ2-2	.	.	14
TGCGCCAGCAGCGCCGTCCCAACAGGAGGCGGCACTGAAGCTTTCTTT	CASSAVPTGGGTEAFF	TRBV5-1	TRBJ1-1	.	few	16
TGTGCCAGTAGTATGCAGCGGGGCAGCACCGGGGAGCTGTTTTTT	CASSMQRGSTGELFF	TRBV19	TRBJ2-2	TRBD2	.	15
TGCAGTGCTAGAGATCCGAGCGGCAGGTACCAAGAGACCCAGTACTTC	CSARDPSGRYQETQYF	TRBV20-1	TRBJ2-5	.	.	16
TGTGCCACCAGCAGGGATGACAGGCTCTATAATTCACCCCTCCACTTT	CATSRDDRLYNSPLHF	TRBV15	TRBJ1-6	.	.	16
TGCAGCGTTGGGGGGGTGGCTAATGAAAAACTGTTTTTT	CSVGGVANEKLFF	TRBV29-1	TRBJ1-4	.	.	13
TGTGCCAGCAGCCAAGTTTACAGGGGGCGTTCACCCCTCCACTTT	CASSQVYRGRSPLHF	TRBV3-1	TRBJ1-6	TRBD1	few	15